The 32 T cell receptor beta chains in this list originate from one sample, sequenced in a study of neurological immune-mediated disorders. Using its own MiXCR run on the 5' RACE reads, TCRdb lists one record per CDR3 protein. The sample contains about 66,000 distinct CDR3 sequences, around 3.1% of which appear only once. Sequencing was performed on PBMCs. These receptors came from a man aged 35 to 55 with multiple sclerosis.

This clonotype has more than one count but fewer than ten. This chain uses TRBV10-3 with TRBJ2-4, with D possibly TRBD2 on 5 matching bases. The germline CDR1 and CDR2 sequences are ENHRY and SYGVKD. This CDR3 region has 16 residues. Trimming left V 3 bases short and J 1 base short, with 13 bases between. For the CDR3, the DNA is TGTGCCATCAGTGACGCTAGCTATGGGGCCAAAAACATTCAGTACTTC. Residues: CAISDASYGAKNIQYF.

A word on this clonotype: Since a much larger clone is just one base distant, this may be a read error. V and J are TRBV20-1 and TRBJ2-3, with no clear D. CDR1 is DFQATT, CDR2 SNEGSKA, per germline (reference sequence). The CDR3 spans 11 residues. DNA of the CDR3: TGCAGTGTTTACGGCACAAATACGCAGTATTTT. Its translation: CSVYGTNTQYF.

The sample holds a few counts of this clonotype. The chain recombines TRBV5-1 with TRBJ2-2, with 10 bases that match TRBD2. V trimming: 3 bases; J trimming: 1 base; junction bases outside the gene matches: 6. The germline V gene encodes CDR1 SGHRS and CDR2 YFSETQ. The CDR3 runs to 17 residues. CDR3 sequence reads: CASSSLAGHLNTGELFF. CDR3 in DNA: TGCGCCAGCAGCTCACTAGCGGGGCACCTGAACACCGGGGAGCTGTTTTTT.

This clonotype is classed as medium-sized. This rearrangement joins TRBV12-3 or TRBV12-4 to TRBJ1-2; 8 bases agree with TRBD1. J lost 4 bases, V lost 6 bases, and 4 bases had no gene match. The CDR3 contains 13 residues. CDR3 sequence (DNA): TGTGCCAGCAGCCCTGACAGGGGCTATGGCTACACCTTC. It encodes CASSPDRGYGYTF.

This clonotype came up many times. The chain uses TRBV9 and TRBJ2-3, with D hard to call. This CDR3 contains 14 residues. Trimming took off 4 bases at V and 1 base at J, with 10 bases between the two ends. The germline V gene has CDR1 SGDLS and CDR2 YYNGEE. The CDR3, as DNA: TGTGCCAGCAGCCGTTTCGACGGCACAGATACGCAGTATTTT. Translated: CASSRFDGTDTQYF.

This clonotype has ten or more counts. The chain combines TRBV18 with TRBJ2-2; 8 bases match TRBD2. Trimming at V came to 2 bases and at J to 1 base, leaving 0 bases not matched to a gene. From germline, CDR1 is KGHSH and CDR2 LQKENI. The CDR3 spans 15 residues. The CDR3 DNA is TGTGCCAGCTCACCAACTAGCGGGAACACCGGGGAGCTGTTTTTT. This encodes CASSPTSGNTGELFF.

In this sample, this clonotype turned up many times. The rearrangement uses TRBV7-9 and TRBJ2-2, with D possibly TRBD2 on 6 matching bases. Looked up from germline, CDR1 is SEHNR and CDR2 is FQNEAQ (reference sequence). Trimming pared 6 bases from V and 4 bases from J, leaving 21 bases between. CDR3 length: 17 amino acids. This chain's CDR3 is CASRSKVGGAGTGELFF. Written as DNA, the CDR3 is TGTGCCAGCAGGTCAAAAGTCGGGGGAGCTGGCACCGGGGAGCTGTTTTTT. Full variable domain (rest looked up from reference TRBV7-9 and TRBJ2-2): DTGVSQNPRHKITKRGQNVTFRCDPISEHNRLYWYRQTLGQGPEFLTYFQNEAQLEKSRLLSDRFSAERPKGSFSTLEIQRTEQGDSAMYLCASRSKVGGAGTGELFFGEGSRLTVL.

This clonotype was seen ten or more times. The chain joins TRBV5-6 to TRBJ2-3, with TRBD2 identical over 11 bases. Germline trimming cut 7 bases from V and 6 bases from J; bases unmatched to any gene: 13. The V gene's germline CDR1 is SGHDT and CDR2 YYEEEE. CDR3 length: 16 amino acids. CDR3 bases: TGTGCCAGCTCCCCCGTACTAGCGGGAGTAAGGGATACGCAGTATTTT. It codes for CASSPVLAGVRDTQYF. Drawing the rest from reference TRBV5-6 and TRBJ2-3, the complete variable domain is DAGVTQSPTHLIKTRGQQVTLRCSPKSGHDTVSWYQQALGQGPQFIFQYYEEEERQRGNFPDRFSGHQFPNYSSELNVNALLLGDSALYLCASSPVLAGVRDTQYFGPGTRLTVL.

Ten or more counts support this clonotype. This sequence joins TRBV7-3 and TRBJ1-1, with no clear D. Germline assignment: CDR1 SGHTA and CDR2 FQGTGA. The CDR3 contains 12 residues. The germline V and J ends were trimmed by 8 bases and 4 bases, with 11 bases remaining between them. The CDR3, as DNA: TGTGCCAGCGGCAGGACGAGCACTGAAGCTTTCTTT. It codes for CASGRTSTEAFF.

There are many counts of this clonotype. The chain has TRBV20-1 and TRBJ1-6, with TRBD1 identical over 10 bases. CDR1 and CDR2 (germline): DFQATT, SNEGSKA (reference sequence). The CDR3 length is 14 residues. The junction had 9 bases not matched to a gene; V was cut back by 6 bases and J by 10 bases. The CDR3 nucleotides read TGCAGTGCCGGACAGACAGGGGGCGAGTCACCCCTCCACTTT. Its translation: CSAGQTGGESPLHF.

J is TRBJ2-2 and V is TRBV5-1, with a possible D match to TRBD2 (5 bases). The V gene lost 0 bases and the J gene lost 5 bases, with 11 bases spanning the gap. This CDR3 comprises 15 residues. Germline CDR1 and CDR2: SGHRS and YFSETQ. CDR3 in amino acids: CASSLEGLLTGELFF. CDR3 DNA: TGCGCCAGCAGCTTGGAAGGACTCCTAACCGGGGAGCTGTTTTTT.

This clonotype was detected ten times or more. This rearrangement joins TRBV5-6 to TRBJ1-2; 7 bases line up with TRBD1. V gave up 2 bases and J gave up 6 bases; unmatched junction bases: 13. The CDR3 has 16 residues. From germline, CDR1 is SGHDT and CDR2 YYEEEE. This CDR3 reads CASSFRTGGLLHGYTF. CDR3 DNA sequence: TGTGCCAGCAGCTTCCGGACAGGCGGCCTCCTACATGGCTACACCTTC.

This clonotype has just a few counts. A much larger clone lies a single base off, so this may be a read error. The CDR3 loop is CASSSQGGSNQHQHF. CDR3 DNA sequence: TGCGCCAGCAGCTCCCAGGGTGGAAGCAATCAGCACCAGCATTTT. The genes are TRBV5-1 and TRBJ1-5; tentative D call: TRBD1 (5 bases). CDR3 length: 15 residues. In germline, CDR1 is SGHRS, CDR2 YFSETQ.

In this sample, this clonotype turned up many times. V gene TRBV7-2 combines with J gene TRBJ2-5; 10 bases are a match to TRBD1. Germline values: CDR1 SGHTA, CDR2 FQGNSA. V dropped 4 bases and J dropped 5; count of bases not matched to a gene: 7. The CDR3 loop spans 15 amino acids. CDR3: CASSSSGTGEETQYF. DNA for the CDR3: TGTGCCAGCAGCTCCTCCGGGACAGGGGAGGAGACCCAGTACTTC.

There are many counts of this clonotype. The rearrangement uses TRBV3-1 and TRBJ1-5; the D gene is possibly TRBD1 (5 bases). Germline V CDR1 and CDR2: LGHDT, YNNKEL (reference sequence). The CDR3 sequence is 14 residues long. V dropped 1 base and J dropped 6 bases, with 10 bases sitting between them. The CDR3 reads CASSQGVQAQPQHF. The CDR3, as DNA: TGTGCCAGCAGCCAAGGGGTACAGGCTCAGCCCCAGCATTTT. Variable domain in full (rest from reference TRBV3-1 and TRBJ1-5): DTAVSQTPKYLVTQMGNDKSIKCEQNLGHDTMYWYKQDSKKFLKIMFSYNNKELIINETVPNRFSPKSPDKAHLNLHINSLELGDSAVYFCASSQGVQAQPQHFGDGTRLSIL.

This clonotype was observed at least ten times. The V call is TRBV6-5, the J call TRBJ2-1, with D hard to call. V lost 6 bases and J 1 base, leaving 10 bases between the germline ends. The CDR3 has 14 amino acids. CDR1 and CDR2 (germline): MNHEY, SVGAGI. The CDR3 nucleotides are TGTGCCAGCAGCCAGTCGGTATCCTACAATGAGCAGTTCTTC. Protein sequence: CASSQSVSYNEQFF.

This clonotype was recorded at least ten times. The J gene is TRBJ2-7, the V gene TRBV12-3 or TRBV12-4, with 9 bases identical to TRBD1. Trimming took 3 bases from V and 2 from J; bases not matched to a gene: 5. The CDR3 has 15 residues. The CDR3 loop is CASSFQQGATYEQYF. Written as DNA, the CDR3 is TGTGCCAGCAGTTTCCAACAGGGGGCCACCTACGAGCAGTACTTC.

This clonotype came up many times. The chain has TRBV5-1 and TRBJ1-2; D is possibly TRBD1 (6 bases). Trimming removed 4 bases at V and 6 bases at J, with 13 bases between. Germline V lookup: CDR1 SGHRS, CDR2 YFSETQ. This CDR3 region has 13 residues. CDR3 nucleotide sequence: TGCGCCAGCAGCGCCACAGGGACCAATGGCTACACCTTC. It translates to CASSATGTNGYTF. The whole variable domain, filled in from reference TRBV5-1 and TRBJ1-2, reads KAGVTQTPRYLIKTRGQQVTLSCSPISGHRSVSWYQQTPGQGLQFLFEYFSETQRNKGNFPGRFSGRQFSNSRSEMNVSTLELGDSALYLCASSATGTNGYTFGSGTRLTVV.

The sample holds many counts of this clonotype. A much more abundant neighbour one base away suggests this may be a read error. The rearrangement joins TRBV20-1 to TRBJ2-1; a weak D match, TRBD2 (5 bases). This CDR3 region has 15 residues. From germline, CDR1 is DFQATT and CDR2 SNEGSKA (reference sequence). V shed 6 bases and J shed 3 bases, with 18 bases lying between them. CDR3 region: CSAPPGKRDYNEQFF. The CDR3 coding sequence is TGCAGTGCCCCTCCGGGGAAACGGGACTACAATGAGCAGTTCTTC.

This clonotype came up many times. V usage is TRBV20-1 and J usage is TRBJ1-5; 11 bases fit TRBD1. The CDR3 is 16 amino acids. With 2 bases clipped from V and 5 bases from J, the junction kept 8 bases outside the gene matches. The germline V gene has CDR1 DFQATT and CDR2 SNEGSKA (reference sequence). The DNA of the CDR3 is TGCAGTGCTAGATCTTCTTGGACAGGGGGCGATCAGCCCCAGCATTTT. Encoded protein: CSARSSWTGGDQPQHF.

This clonotype was counted ten times or more. The V call is TRBV5-5, the J call TRBJ1-1; D unclear. This CDR3 comprises 14 residues. Deletions cut 0 bases from V and 6 bases from J, with 12 bases between. Germline V lookup: CDR1 SGHKS, CDR2 YYEKEE (reference sequence). The CDR3 reads CASSLGPMGAEAFF. The CDR3 region has the DNA TGTGCCAGCAGCTTGGGACCGATGGGCGCTGAAGCTTTCTTT.

Many counts were recorded for this clonotype. The chain uses TRBV7-2 and TRBJ2-7; TRBD2 aligns across 7 bases. Losses at the gene ends were 5 bases for V and 0 bases for J; bases not matched to a gene: 10. The germline V gene has CDR1 SGHTA and CDR2 FQGNSA. This CDR3 has 16 residues. The CDR3 DNA is TGTGCCAGCAGCGACGTGGTGCTAGCGGACTCCTACGAGCAGTACTTC. Translating it yields CASSDVVLADSYEQYF.

This clonotype came up many times. The genes are TRBV5-1 and TRBJ2-1, with TRBD2 identical over 11 bases. The CDR3 covers 15 residues. V trimming: 3 bases; J trimming: 5 bases; junction bases outside the gene matches: 4. Germline assignment: CDR1 SGHRS and CDR2 YFSETQ. This CDR3 is CASSWGLADDNEQFF. CDR3 DNA sequence: TGCGCCAGCAGCTGGGGACTAGCGGATGACAATGAGCAGTTCTTC.

This clonotype was observed at least ten times. V is TRBV12-3 or TRBV12-4 and J is TRBJ1-2; 7 nucleotides line up with TRBD1. Germline trimming cut 5 bases from V and 5 bases from J; bases unmatched to any gene: 5. The CDR3 spans 13 residues. CDR3 nucleotides: TGTGCCAGCAGTAGGGACAGCCAATATGGCTACACCTTC. It specifies CASSRDSQYGYTF.

This clonotype has ten or more counts. This chain links TRBV7-6 with TRBJ2-1; D might be TRBD1 or TRBD2, each matching 5 bases. Trimming cost V 4 bases and J 8 bases, with 12 bases left between them. The CDR3 consists of 13 residues. CDR1 is SGHVS, CDR2 FNYEAQ, per germline. CDR3 residues: CASSSMGVDEQFF. CDR3 in DNA: TGTGCCAGCAGCTCCATGGGGGTTGATGAGCAGTTCTTC.

This clonotype was detected many times. V gene TRBV6-5 combines with J gene TRBJ2-5; D is uncertain. Germline V gene lookup returns CDR1 MNHEY and CDR2 SVGAGI. V was cut by 2 bases and J by 2 bases, with 15 bases left in between. This CDR3 has 16 amino acids. The CDR3 DNA follows: TGTGCCAGCAGTTACGGCCCCATGCGGAATCAAGAGACCCAGTACTTC. Encoded protein: CASSYGPMRNQETQYF.

In this sample, this clonotype turned up many times. This rearrangement joins TRBV6-5 to TRBJ1-2; 9 bases match TRBD1. Trimming cost V 0 bases and J 8 bases; bases outside gene matches: 7. The CDR3 contains 15 residues. Germline CDR1 reads MNHEY; CDR2 reads SVGAGI. The DNA for the CDR3 is TGTGCCAGCAGTTACTCGCACAGGGGGCGAATGGGCTACACCTTC. Translated, it gives CASSYSHRGRMGYTF.

This clonotype has at least ten counts. This chain uses TRBV6-5 with TRBJ2-5; D gene unclear. CDR1 and CDR2 (germline): MNHEY, SVGAGI. The CDR3 length is 13 residues. V lost 0 bases and J lost 5, with 7 bases in between. CDR3 amino acids: CASSYSIEETQYF. CDR3 nucleotide sequence: TGTGCCAGCAGTTACTCGATAGAGGAGACCCAGTACTTC.

The sample holds many counts of this clonotype. The J gene is TRBJ2-1, the V gene TRBV6-6, with 12 bases matching TRBD2. Germline CDR1 is MNHNY and CDR2 is SVGAGI (reference sequence). The CDR3 is made up of 16 amino acids. The V segment lost 2 bases and the J segment 10 bases; nucleotides outside the gene matches: 9. The CDR3 protein is CASSYKTSGSKEEQFF. As DNA, the CDR3 is TGTGCCAGCAGTTACAAGACTAGCGGGAGTAAGGAGGAGCAGTTCTTC.

This clonotype was seen ten or more times. V is TRBV5-6 and J is TRBJ1-6, with TRBD1 matching 9 bases. The CDR3 spans 17 residues. Germline assignment: CDR1 SGHDT and CDR2 YYEEEE. Trimming took 1 base from V and 7 from J; bases not matched to a gene: 9. CDR3 loop: CASSLFWRTGDNSPLHF. The CDR3 DNA reads as TGTGCCAGCAGCTTGTTTTGGAGGACAGGGGACAATTCACCCCTCCACTTT.

This clonotype was observed many times. This chain links TRBV2 with TRBJ1-2; D is unclear. V lost 2 bases, J lost 0 bases, and 7 bases lay in between. In germline, CDR1 is SNHLY, CDR2 FYNNEI. The CDR3 sequence is 14 residues long. CDR3 protein: CASSESGSNYGYTF. CDR3 DNA: TGTGCCAGCAGTGAAAGCGGTTCTAACTATGGCTACACCTTC.

This clonotype was counted only a few times. The CDR3 DNA is TGTGCCAGCAGCCGAAGCAGTTGGCGGGGGTCCAACGAGCAGTACTTC. Its protein product is CASSRSSWRGSNEQYF. V usage is TRBV3-1 and J usage is TRBJ2-7, with TRBD2 matching 7 bases. Germline V gives CDR1 LGHDT, CDR2 YNNKEL (reference sequence). V shed 4 bases and J 5 bases; nucleotides not matched to a gene: 14. The CDR3 loop spans 16 amino acids.